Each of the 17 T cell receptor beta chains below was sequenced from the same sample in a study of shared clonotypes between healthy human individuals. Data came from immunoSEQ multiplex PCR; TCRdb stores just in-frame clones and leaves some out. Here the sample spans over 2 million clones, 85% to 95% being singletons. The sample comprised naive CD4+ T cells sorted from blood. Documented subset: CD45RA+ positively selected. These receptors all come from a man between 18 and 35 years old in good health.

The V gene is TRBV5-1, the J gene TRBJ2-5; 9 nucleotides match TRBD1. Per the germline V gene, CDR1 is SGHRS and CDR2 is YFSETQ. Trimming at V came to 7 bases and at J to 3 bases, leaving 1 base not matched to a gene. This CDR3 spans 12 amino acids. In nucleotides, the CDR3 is TGCGCCAGCGGACAGGGGAAAGAGACCCAGTACTTC. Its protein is CASGQGKETQYF.

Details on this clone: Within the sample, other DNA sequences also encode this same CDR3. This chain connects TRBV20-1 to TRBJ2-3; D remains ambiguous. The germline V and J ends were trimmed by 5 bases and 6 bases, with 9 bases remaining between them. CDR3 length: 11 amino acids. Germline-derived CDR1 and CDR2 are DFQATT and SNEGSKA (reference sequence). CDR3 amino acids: CSAGPGDTQYF. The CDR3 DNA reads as TGCAGTGCTGGGCCCGGGGATACGCAGTATTTT.

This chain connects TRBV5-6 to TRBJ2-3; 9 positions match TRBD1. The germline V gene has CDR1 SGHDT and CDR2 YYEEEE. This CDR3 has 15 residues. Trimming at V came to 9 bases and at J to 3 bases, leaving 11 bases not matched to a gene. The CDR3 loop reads CANPWVGTGTDTQYF. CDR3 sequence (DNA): TGTGCCAACCCTTGGGTGGGGACAGGGACAGATACGCAGTATTTT.

The CDR3 loop reads CASSLALAGAADTQYF. The CDR3 DNA follows: TGTGCCAGCAGCTTAGCACTAGCGGGAGCGGCAGATACGCAGTATTTT. The chain employs TRBV7-2 and TRBJ2-3, with 11 bases fitting TRBD2. The germline gives CDR1 SGHTA, CDR2 FQGNSA. This CDR3 is 16 amino acids long. After removal of 0 bases from V and 4 bases from J, the junction contained 3 bases not matched to a gene.

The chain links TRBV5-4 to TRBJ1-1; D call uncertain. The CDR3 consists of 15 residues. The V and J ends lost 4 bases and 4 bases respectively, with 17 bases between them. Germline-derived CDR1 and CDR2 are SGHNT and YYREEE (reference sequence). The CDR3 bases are TGTGCCAGCAGCCGGGAAGTAGGACGGGTCACTGAAGCTTTCTTT. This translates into CASSREVGRVTEAFF.

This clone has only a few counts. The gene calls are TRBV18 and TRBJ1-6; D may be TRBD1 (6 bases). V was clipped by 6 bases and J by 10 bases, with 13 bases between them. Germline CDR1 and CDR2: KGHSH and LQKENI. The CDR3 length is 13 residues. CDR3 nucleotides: TGTGCCAGCTCGGATCTGGACAGCTCACCCCTCCACTTT. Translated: CASSDLDSSPLHF.

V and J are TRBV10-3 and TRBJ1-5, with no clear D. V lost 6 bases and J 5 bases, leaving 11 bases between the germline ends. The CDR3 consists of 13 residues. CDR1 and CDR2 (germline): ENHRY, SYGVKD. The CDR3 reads CAISYGRDQPQHF. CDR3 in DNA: TGTGCCATCAGCTACGGACGGGATCAGCCCCAGCATTTT.

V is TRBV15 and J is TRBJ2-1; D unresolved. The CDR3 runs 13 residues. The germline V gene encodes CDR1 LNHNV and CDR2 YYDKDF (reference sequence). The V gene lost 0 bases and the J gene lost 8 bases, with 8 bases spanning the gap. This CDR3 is CATSRDHGYEQFF. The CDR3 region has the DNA TGTGCCACCAGCAGAGATCACGGCTATGAGCAGTTCTTC. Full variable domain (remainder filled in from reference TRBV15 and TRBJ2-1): DAMVIQNPRYQVTQFGKPVTLSCSQTLNHNVMYWYQQKSSQAPKLLFHYYDKDFNNEADTPDNFQSRRPNTSFCFLDIRSPGLGDTAMYLCATSRDHGYEQFFGPGTRLTVL.

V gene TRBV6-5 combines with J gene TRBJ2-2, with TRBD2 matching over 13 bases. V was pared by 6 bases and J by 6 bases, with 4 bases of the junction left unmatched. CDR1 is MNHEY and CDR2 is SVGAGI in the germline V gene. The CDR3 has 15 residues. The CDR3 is CASRPGLAGSGELFF. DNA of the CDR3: TGTGCCAGCAGGCCGGGACTAGCGGGATCCGGGGAGCTGTTTTTT.

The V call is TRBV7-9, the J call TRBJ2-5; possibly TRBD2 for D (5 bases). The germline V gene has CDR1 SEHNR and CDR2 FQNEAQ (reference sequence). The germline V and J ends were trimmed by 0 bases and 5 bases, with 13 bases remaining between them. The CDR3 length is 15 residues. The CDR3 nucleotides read TGTGCCAGCAGCTTAGCGCGGGCTAGTGGGGAGACCCAGTACTTC. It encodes CASSLARASGETQYF.

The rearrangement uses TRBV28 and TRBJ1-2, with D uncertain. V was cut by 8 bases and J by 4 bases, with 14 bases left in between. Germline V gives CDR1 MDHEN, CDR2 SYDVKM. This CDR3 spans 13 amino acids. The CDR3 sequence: CASVRSGLYGYTF. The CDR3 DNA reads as TGTGCCAGCGTAAGGTCCGGGCTCTATGGCTACACCTTC.

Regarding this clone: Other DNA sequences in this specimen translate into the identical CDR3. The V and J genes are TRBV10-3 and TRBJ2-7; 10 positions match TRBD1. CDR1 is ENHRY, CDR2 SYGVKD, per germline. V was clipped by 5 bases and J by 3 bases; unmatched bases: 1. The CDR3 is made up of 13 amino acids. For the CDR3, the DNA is TGTGCCATCAGTCGGACAGGGGGCTACGAGCAGTACTTC. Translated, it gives CAISRTGGYEQYF.

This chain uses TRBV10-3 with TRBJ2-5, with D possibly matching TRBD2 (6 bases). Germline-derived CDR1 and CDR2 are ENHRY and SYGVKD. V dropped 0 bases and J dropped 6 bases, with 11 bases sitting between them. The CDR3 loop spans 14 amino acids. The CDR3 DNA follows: TGTGCCATCAGTGAGTCGTTGGAGGGGAAGACCCAGTACTTC. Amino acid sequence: CAISESLEGKTQYF.

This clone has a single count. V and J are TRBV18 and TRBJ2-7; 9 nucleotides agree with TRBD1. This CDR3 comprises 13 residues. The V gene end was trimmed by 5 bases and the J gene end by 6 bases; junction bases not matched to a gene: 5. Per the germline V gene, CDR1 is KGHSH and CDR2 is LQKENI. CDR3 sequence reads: CASSVTGGGEQYF. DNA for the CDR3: TGTGCCAGCTCAGTCACAGGGGGCGGCGAGCAGTACTTC.

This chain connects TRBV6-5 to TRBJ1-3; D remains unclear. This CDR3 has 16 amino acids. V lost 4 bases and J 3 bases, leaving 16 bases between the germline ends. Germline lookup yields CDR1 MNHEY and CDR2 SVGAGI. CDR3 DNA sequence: TGTGCCAGCAGTTTTTGGGGAACAGAGTTTGGAAACACCATATATTTT. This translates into CASSFWGTEFGNTIYF.

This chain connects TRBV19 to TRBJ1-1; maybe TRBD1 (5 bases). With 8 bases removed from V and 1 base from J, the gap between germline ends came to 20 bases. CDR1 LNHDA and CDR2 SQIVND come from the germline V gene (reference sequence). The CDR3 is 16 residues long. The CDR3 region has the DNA TGTGCCAGTCTAGGCCTGAGGCAGGGTACGAACACTGAAGCTTTCTTT. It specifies CASLGLRQGTNTEAFF.

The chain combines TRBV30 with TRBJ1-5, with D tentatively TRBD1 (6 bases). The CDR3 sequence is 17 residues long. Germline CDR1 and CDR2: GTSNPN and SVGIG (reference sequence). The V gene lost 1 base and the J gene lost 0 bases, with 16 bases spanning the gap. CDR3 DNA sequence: TGTGCCTGGAGTGCAAGCGGGACACCCCATAGCAATCAGCCCCAGCATTTT. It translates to CAWSASGTPHSNQPQHF.